These 28 T cell receptor beta chains were sequenced from one sample in a study of cytomegalovirus exposure and HLA in healthy donors. 13 Jbeta primers and 60 Vbeta primers were used for the PCR. The repertoire was sequenced with immunoSEQ multiplex PCR; TCRdb's copy has only in-frame clones and lacks some. The sample consists of fewer than 200,000 clones, almost 80% of them appearing once. The sample was PBMCs. The origin of the receptors is a man aged 40-49 years in good health and CMV-seropositive.

Comment on this clone: The junction shows a germline mismatch at one end, possibly a read error. Here the CDR3 reads CAISDSSRPQHF. DNA of the CDR3: TGTGCCATAAGTGACTCGAGCCGGCCCCAGCATTTT. V is TRBV10-3 and J is TRBJ1-5; D uncertain. The V gene's germline CDR1 is ENHRY and CDR2 SYGVKD. CDR3 length: 12 amino acids.

Comments on this clone: The identical CDR3 is also encoded by other nucleotide sequences in the sample. The rearrangement links TRBV5-1 to TRBJ1-1, with 10 bases that match TRBD1. The CDR3 sequence is 15 residues long. Germline lookup yields CDR1 SGHRS and CDR2 YFSETQ. V was pared by 4 bases and J by 5 bases, with 8 bases of the junction left unmatched. CDR3 amino acids: CASSARTGGVTEAFF. CDR3 coding DNA: TGCGCCAGCAGCGCTAGGACAGGGGGTGTAACTGAAGCTTTCTTT. The entire variable domain, with the rest obtained from reference TRBV5-1 and TRBJ1-1, is as follows: KAGVTQTPRYLIKTRGQQVTLSCSPISGHRSVSWYQQTPGQGLQFLFEYFSETQRNKGNFPGRFSGRQFSNSRSEMNVSTLELGDSALYLCASSARTGGVTEAFFGQGTRLTVV.

This rearrangement joins TRBV5-4 to TRBJ2-3, with a weak D call TRBD1 (6 bases). V gave up 3 bases and J gave up 0 bases, with 8 bases separating them. Germline-derived CDR1 and CDR2 are SGHNT and YYREEE (reference sequence). CDR3 length: 14 residues. The CDR3 bases are TGTGCCAGCAGCTCTGGGACAAGCACAGATACGCAGTATTTT. Its protein product is CASSSGTSTDTQYF.

The chain uses TRBV7-2 and TRBJ1-1; D perhaps matches TRBD1 (6 bases). Germline V lookup: CDR1 SGHTA, CDR2 FQGNSA. The CDR3 sequence is 15 residues long. Deletions cut 1 base from V and 4 bases from J, with 13 bases between. The CDR3 sequence is CASSLGRGGGTEAFF. The CDR3 DNA follows: TGTGCCAGCAGCTTAGGTCGGGGAGGGGGCACTGAAGCTTTCTTT.

V and J are TRBV19 and TRBJ1-2, with TRBD1 matching 7 bases. Germline trimming cut 7 bases from V and 4 bases from J; bases unmatched to any gene: 9. This CDR3 is 14 amino acids long. The V gene's germline CDR1 is LNHDA and CDR2 SQIVND (reference sequence). The CDR3 DNA reads TGTGCCAGTACTAGCGGGACAGTGCTCTATGGCTACACCTTC. This sequence encodes CASTSGTVLYGYTF.

This chain joins TRBV6-6 and TRBJ2-2; 9 bases agree with TRBD1. Trimming at V came to 6 bases and at J to 5 bases, leaving 4 bases not matched to a gene. The CDR3 runs 14 residues. CDR1 is MNHNY and CDR2 is SVGAGI in the germline V gene (reference sequence). The CDR3 spells CASRGQGSTGELFF. The DNA of the CDR3 is TGTGCCAGCAGGGGACAGGGAAGTACCGGGGAGCTGTTTTTT.

This chain links TRBV6-5 with TRBJ2-7; D possibly corresponds to TRBD2 (6 bases). This CDR3 is built from 15 residues. The germline V gene encodes CDR1 MNHEY and CDR2 SVGAGI. V was trimmed by 3 bases and J by 6 bases, leaving 18 bases between them. Here the CDR3 reads CASSYVGEASFEQYF. CDR3 bases: TGTGCCAGCAGTTATGTCGGGGAGGCCAGCTTCGAGCAGTACTTC.

The CDR3 nucleotides read TGTGCCAGCTCAGAGGGACAGTTATATCAGCCCCAGCATTTT. It yields the protein CASSEGQLYQPQHF. The chain combines TRBV18 with TRBJ1-5; TRBD1 agrees at 7 bases. The V segment lost 5 bases and the J segment 5 bases; nucleotides outside the gene matches: 6. This CDR3 contains 14 residues. Germline-derived CDR1 and CDR2 are KGHSH and LQKENI.

The CDR3 here is CASSLGTSGTDTQYF. The CDR3 DNA reads as TGTGCCAGCAGCCTCGGGACTAGCGGCACAGATACGCAGTATTTT. This chain uses TRBV7-2 with TRBJ2-3, with 10 bases lining up with TRBD2. This CDR3 comprises 15 residues. V was clipped by 5 bases and J by 1 base; unmatched bases: 3. CDR1 is SGHTA and CDR2 is FQGNSA in the germline V gene.

A note on this clone: Other DNA sequences in the same sample also yield this CDR3. This sequence joins TRBV5-1 and TRBJ2-1, with 13 bases fitting TRBD2. The CDR3 is made up of 16 amino acids. The trim removed 0 bases at V and 5 bases at J, leaving 2 bases unmatched. The germline V gene encodes CDR1 SGHRS and CDR2 YFSETQ. CDR3 bases: TGCGCCAGCAGCTTGGGTGGGACTAGCGGGAACAATGAGCAGTTCTTC. It specifies CASSLGGTSGNNEQFF. Full variable domain (rest looked up from reference TRBV5-1 and TRBJ2-1): KAGVTQTPRYLIKTRGQQVTLSCSPISGHRSVSWYQQTPGQGLQFLFEYFSETQRNKGNFPGRFSGRQFSNSRSEMNVSTLELGDSALYLCASSLGGTSGNNEQFFGPGTRLTVL.

The chain recombines TRBV11-3 with TRBJ2-1, with 10 bases aligning to TRBD2. This CDR3 spans 18 amino acids. Trimming took 1 base from V and 3 from J; bases not matched to a gene: 9. In germline, CDR1 is SGHNT, CDR2 YENEEA. The CDR3 nucleotides are TGTGCCAGCAGCTTAGCCCAAAGCGGGAGGGCATTCTACAATGAGCAGTTCTTC. Translated: CASSLAQSGRAFYNEQFF.

The chain combines TRBV19 with TRBJ2-2, with 7 nucleotides matching TRBD2. This CDR3 spans 15 amino acids. Germline CDR1 is LNHDA and CDR2 is SQIVND (reference sequence). Losses at the gene ends were 5 bases for V and 4 bases for J; bases not matched to a gene: 7. The chain's CDR3 is CASSYGRTVTGELFF. The CDR3 DNA reads TGTGCCAGTAGTTACGGGAGGACGGTCACCGGGGAGCTGTTTTTT. The full variable domain, with the rest looked up from reference TRBV19 and TRBJ2-2, is DGGITQSPKYLFRKEGQNVTLSCEQNLNHDAMYWYRQDPGQGLRLIYYSQIVNDFQKGDIAEGYSVSREKKESFPLTVTSAQKNPTAFYLCASSYGRTVTGELFFGEGSRLTVL.

This chain joins TRBV7-7 and TRBJ2-3; 10 bases agree with TRBD2. The germline V gene encodes CDR1 SSHAT and CDR2 FNYEAQ (reference sequence). This CDR3 has 15 amino acids. The ends lost 5 bases at V and 2 bases at J; junction bases unmatched: 4. CDR3 nucleotides: TGTGCCAGCAGCCTAGGACTAGCGGCCACAGATACGCAGTATTTT. It specifies CASSLGLAATDTQYF.

V and J are TRBV15 and TRBJ1-4; possibly TRBD1 for D (6 bases). This CDR3 comprises 12 residues. Germline V gene data show CDR1 as LNHNV and CDR2 as YYDKDF (reference sequence). V gave up 1 base and J gave up 12 bases, with 9 bases separating them. CDR3 DNA sequence: TGTGCCACCAGCAGAGTCACAGGGCAACTGTTTTTT. This translates into CATSRVTGQLFF.

The sample holds one count of this clone. The chain joins TRBV5-6 to TRBJ1-3, with TRBD1 identical over 8 bases. J gave up 4 bases and V 4 bases, and 10 bases lay outside the gene matches. The CDR3 sequence is 16 residues long. Germline assignment: CDR1 SGHDT and CDR2 YYEEEE. The CDR3 spells CASSPGQGKYGNTIYF. The CDR3 DNA reads as TGTGCCAGCAGCCCCGGACAGGGAAAGTACGGAAACACCATATATTTT.

The J gene is TRBJ2-6, the V gene TRBV27; tentatively, D is TRBD1 (5 bases). Trimming left V 0 bases short and J 1 base short, with 13 bases between. Germline V gene sequence: CDR1 MNHEY, CDR2 SMNVEV (reference sequence). This CDR3 contains 18 residues. The CDR3 DNA reads TGTGCCAGCAGTTTATCTGGGGCGATGCTTTCTGGGGCCAACGTCCTGACTTTC. As protein: CASSLSGAMLSGANVLTF.

The chain carries TRBV4-1 and TRBJ1-4; TRBD1 matches at 7 bases. The germline CDR1 and CDR2 sequences are MGHRA and YSYEKL. V shed 1 base, J shed 0 bases, and the junction held 5 bases outside the gene matches. CDR3 length: 17 residues. The CDR3 nucleotides are TGCGCCAGCAGCCAAGGGCAGGGGGTTGCAACTAATGAAAAACTGTTTTTT. This gives the protein CASSQGQGVATNEKLFF.

This chain joins TRBV10-1 and TRBJ2-7; D may be TRBD1 (7 bases). Trimming removed 2 bases from V and 10 bases from J, with 18 bases in between. This CDR3 comprises 14 residues. In germline, CDR1 is WNHNN, CDR2 SYGVQD (reference sequence). For the CDR3, the DNA is TGCGCCAGCAGTGAGAGGTTGCACCAGGGGGGACAGTACTTC. As protein: CASSERLHQGGQYF.

V is TRBV7-3 and J is TRBJ2-5, with 7 bases fitting TRBD2. The CDR3 contains 14 residues. Germline CDR1 is SGHTA and CDR2 is FQGTGA. V gave up 5 bases and J gave up 4 bases; unmatched junction bases: 7. CDR3: CASSTSDSGETQYF. The CDR3 DNA sequence: TGTGCCAGCAGCACTAGCGATTCGGGAGAGACCCAGTACTTC.

The V gene is TRBV6-1, the J gene TRBJ2-5; perhaps TRBD1 as D (6 bases). Trimming removed 10 bases at V and 4 bases at J, with 22 bases between. The CDR3 length is 15 residues. Germline assignment: CDR1 MNHNS and CDR2 SASEGT. CDR3 protein: CATAKTGGVGETQYF. For the CDR3, the DNA is TGTGCCACCGCGAAGACAGGTGGGGTCGGAGAGACCCAGTACTTC.

The V and J genes are TRBV5-1 and TRBJ1-6, with TRBD1 identical over 8 bases. CDR3 length: 14 residues. V gave up 5 bases and J gave up 9 bases; unmatched junction bases: 7. Per germline, CDR1 SGHRS and CDR2 YFSETQ. This chain's CDR3 is CASRGTGLSSPLHF. CDR3 coding DNA: TGCGCCAGCAGGGGGACAGGTTTAAGTTCACCCCTCCACTTT.

On this clone itself: One end of the junction does not line up with germline, which may come from a read error. The chain recombines TRBV28 with TRBJ2-4, with a weak D call TRBD2 (5 bases). This CDR3 is 13 amino acids long. Per the germline V gene, CDR1 is MDHEN and CDR2 is SYDVKM. Here the CDR3 DNA reads TGTGCCAGCAGCCTCCTAGCCAAAAACAGTCAGTACTTC. Translation: CASSLLAKNSQYF.

The rearrangement joins TRBV6-1 to TRBJ1-5; no clear D. From germline, CDR1 is MNHNS and CDR2 SASEGT. The V end was cut by 2 bases, the J end by 3 bases, with 11 bases between. The CDR3 runs to 15 residues. CDR3 loop: CASSEMTRANQPQHF. The CDR3 DNA reads TGTGCCAGCAGTGAAATGACGAGGGCCAATCAGCCCCAGCATTTT.

V gene TRBV11-2 combines with J gene TRBJ2-7, with 8 bases identical to TRBD2. The CDR3 covers 14 residues. The trim removed 4 bases at V and 6 bases at J, leaving 8 bases unmatched. In germline, CDR1 is SGHAT, CDR2 FQNNGV. The chain's CDR3 is CASSSTSGGVEQYF. The DNA of the CDR3 is TGTGCCAGCAGCTCCACTAGCGGTGGAGTCGAGCAGTACTTC. Full variable domain (missing parts from reference TRBV11-2 and TRBJ2-7): EAGVAQSPRYKIIEKRQSVAFWCNPISGHATLYWYQQILGQGPKLLIQFQNNGVVDDSQLPKDRFSAERLKGVDSTLKIQPAKLEDSAVYLCASSSTSGGVEQYFGPGTRLTVT.

This chain uses TRBV25-1 with TRBJ1-5; 7 nucleotides match TRBD1. V lost 2 bases and J lost 5; bases outside the gene matches: 6. This CDR3 is built from 15 residues. Per the germline V gene, CDR1 is MGHDK and CDR2 is SYGVNS. Here the CDR3 DNA reads TGTGCCAGCAGTGAACAGGGGGTAAGGTATCAGCCCCAGCATTTT. Translated: CASSEQGVRYQPQHF.

The gene calls are TRBV5-5 and TRBJ2-2; 8 bases align to TRBD1. The CDR3 extends over 16 amino acids. Germline V gene data show CDR1 as SGHKS and CDR2 as YYEKEE (reference sequence). With 4 bases clipped from V and 2 bases from J, the junction kept 7 bases outside the gene matches. The CDR3 coding sequence is TGTGCCAGCAGCACACCGACAGGGGTAAACACCGGGGAGCTGTTTTTT. Protein sequence: CASSTPTGVNTGELFF.

The CDR3 loop reads CASSDRSGSKTDTQYF. The DNA of the CDR3 is TGTGCCAGCAGTGATCGTAGCGGGAGTAAAACAGATACGCAGTATTTT. The chain has TRBV2 and TRBJ2-3; 9 nucleotides match TRBD2. V lost 3 bases, J lost 3 bases, and 7 bases stayed unmatched. The CDR3 spans 16 residues. CDR1 is SNHLY and CDR2 is FYNNEI in the germline V gene.

The chain links TRBV28 to TRBJ1-3; TRBD1 might be the D (6 bases). The V end lost 3 bases, the J end lost 1 base, and 10 bases lay between the germline ends. The CDR3 spans 15 residues. Germline-derived CDR1 and CDR2 are MDHEN and SYDVKM. The CDR3 nucleotides are TGTGCCAGCAGTTTTCGGGGGGCATCTGGAAACACCATATATTTT. Translating gives CASSFRGASGNTIYF. Filled out from reference TRBV28 and TRBJ1-3, the complete variable domain reads DVKVTQSSRYLVKRTGEKVFLECVQDMDHENMFWYRQDPGLGLRLIYFSYDVKMKEKGDIPEGYSVSREKKERFSLILESASTNQTSMYLCASSFRGASGNTIYFGEGSWLTVV.